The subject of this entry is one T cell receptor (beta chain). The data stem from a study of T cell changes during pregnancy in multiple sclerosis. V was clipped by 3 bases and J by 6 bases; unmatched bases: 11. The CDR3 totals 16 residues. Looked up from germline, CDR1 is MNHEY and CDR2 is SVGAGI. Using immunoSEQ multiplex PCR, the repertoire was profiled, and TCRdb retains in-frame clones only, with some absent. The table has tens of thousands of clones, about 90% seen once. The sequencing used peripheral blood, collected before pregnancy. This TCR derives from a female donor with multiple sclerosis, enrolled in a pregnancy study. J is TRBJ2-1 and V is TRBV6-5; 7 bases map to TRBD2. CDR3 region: CASSYSHASGFNEQFF. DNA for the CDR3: TGTGCCAGCAGTTATTCGCATGCTAGCGGATTCAATGAGCAGTTCTTC.